These 20 T cell receptor beta chains came from one sample sequenced in a study of preoperative IRX-2 immunotherapy in early breast cancer (dated by TCRdb to the late 2010s). The treatment or condition tag for this specimen amounts to: preoperative locoregional IRX-2 cytokine immunotherapy. The library was made by the immunoSEQ multiplex PCR assay. The source is immuneACCESS, and TCRdb retained only in-frame sequences with V and J called. Part of the clones is not carried over; for the studies checked, unresolved V genes explain less than half of this, and the remainder is unexplained. Here the sample has approximately 96,000 clones; roughly 88% occur a single time. Of the sample, around 2% is held by the ten largest clones. The material was tumor tissue, obtained after IRX-2 immunotherapy. The receptors shown here come from a human donor with breast cancer.

This clone has more than one count but fewer than ten. This chain links TRBV7-7 with TRBJ2-1; 8 positions match TRBD2. The CDR3 sequence is 16 residues long. Unmatched junction bases numbered 10, after V lost 2 bases and J lost 7 bases. Germline V gives CDR1 SSHAT, CDR2 FNYEAQ (reference sequence). The CDR3 DNA is TGTGCCAGCAGCTTATCTTGGCGGGGGGCCCAGAATGAGCAGTTCTTC. It encodes CASSLSWRGAQNEQFF.

V usage is TRBV19 and J usage is TRBJ1-1, with a possible D match to TRBD1 (5 bases). The V gene's germline CDR1 is LNHDA and CDR2 SQIVND (reference sequence). This CDR3 is built from 14 residues. Trimming left V 1 base short and J 1 base short, with 7 bases between. The DNA for the CDR3 is TGTGCCAGTAGTATAGGACAGAGGAACACTGAAGCTTTCTTT. This codes for CASSIGQRNTEAFF. Complete variable domain (other parts from reference TRBV19 and TRBJ1-1): DGGITQSPKYLFRKEGQNVTLSCEQNLNHDAMYWYRQDPGQGLRLIYYSQIVNDFQKGDIAEGYSVSREKKESFPLTVTSAQKNPTAFYLCASSIGQRNTEAFFGQGTRLTVV.

V is TRBV6-8 and J is TRBJ1-6; TRBD1 matches at 10 bases. This CDR3 comprises 16 residues. The V gene's germline CDR1 is MNHGY and CDR2 SAAAGT. With 6 bases clipped from V and 7 bases from J, the junction kept 9 bases outside the gene matches. The CDR3: CASSRLGTGANSPLHF. The CDR3 DNA reads TGTGCCAGCAGCCGCTTGGGGACAGGGGCAAATTCACCCCTCCACTTT.

The rearrangement links TRBV19 to TRBJ1-5; D uncertain. This CDR3 is 17 amino acids long. CDR1 is LNHDA and CDR2 is SQIVND in the germline V gene (reference sequence). V was shortened by 7 bases and J by 0 bases, with 19 bases between the two germline ends. Here the CDR3 reads CASIGGIDPNSNQPQHF. The DNA for the CDR3 is TGTGCCAGTATAGGTGGGATAGATCCTAATAGCAATCAGCCCCAGCATTTT.

The chain employs TRBV15 and TRBJ2-7; D is ambiguous. The germline V and J ends were trimmed by 0 bases and 2 bases, with 8 bases remaining between them. This CDR3 is built from 14 residues. Germline V gene lookup returns CDR1 LNHNV and CDR2 YYDKDF (reference sequence). Here the CDR3 reads CATSREPMAYEQYF. CDR3 nucleotide sequence: TGTGCCACCAGCAGAGAACCAATGGCCTACGAGCAGTACTTC.

This CDR3 reads CASRPGGGPTGEQYF. The CDR3 DNA is TGTGCCAGCAGACCCGGGGGGGGCCCCACTGGCGAGCAGTACTTC. The chain is built from TRBV11-3 and TRBJ2-7; 8 bases line up with TRBD2. Looked up from germline, CDR1 is SGHNT and CDR2 is YENEEA. Losses at the gene ends were 6 bases for V and 6 bases for J; bases not matched to a gene: 13. This CDR3 spans 15 amino acids.

The gene calls are TRBV5-1 and TRBJ2-5; 9 nucleotides match TRBD1. Germline V gene lookup returns CDR1 SGHRS and CDR2 YFSETQ. The CDR3 is 15 amino acids. V was clipped by 3 bases and J by 4 bases; unmatched bases: 7. DNA for the CDR3: TGCGCCAGCAGCTCACGCCAGGGACAGGGAGAGACCCAGTACTTC. Translation gives CASSSRQGQGETQYF.

The genes are TRBV30 and TRBJ1-1; D remains unclear. The CDR3 covers 12 residues. Trimming stripped 4 bases from V and 5 bases from J, with 11 bases between. Per germline, CDR1 GTSNPN and CDR2 SVGIG (reference sequence). The CDR3 sequence is CAWTATRTEAFF. The CDR3 region has the DNA TGTGCCTGGACGGCTACGCGGACTGAAGCTTTCTTT.

The rearrangement uses TRBV29-1 and TRBJ2-5, with 8 bases matching TRBD1. The germline gives CDR1 SQVTM, CDR2 ANQGSEA. The CDR3 length is 13 residues. V lost 6 bases to trimming and J lost 5 bases; unmatched junction nucleotides: 8. Here the CDR3 reads CSVEYRDRETQYF. CDR3 coding DNA: TGCAGCGTAGAGTACCGGGACAGGGAGACCCAGTACTTC.

The gene calls are TRBV6-8 and TRBJ2-7; TRBD1 agrees at 9 bases. The CDR3 contains 15 residues. V lost 5 bases and J lost 3; bases outside the gene matches: 8. CDR1 is MNHGY, CDR2 SAAAGT, per germline. The CDR3 bases are TGTGCCAGCAGTGCCCCGGGACAGGGCCTCTACGAGCAGTACTTC. This gives the protein CASSAPGQGLYEQYF.

This clone is a singleton in its sample. The rearrangement joins TRBV7-8 to TRBJ1-4; 9 bases agree with TRBD1. Germline V gene data show CDR1 as SGHVS and CDR2 as FQNEAQ. Trimming took 3 bases from V and 3 from J; bases not matched to a gene: 5. This CDR3 comprises 16 residues. CDR3 loop: CASSLGQGGANEKLFF. CDR3 DNA: TGTGCCAGCAGCTTGGGACAGGGTGGGGCTAATGAAAAACTGTTTTTT.

The rearrangement uses TRBV28 and TRBJ2-7; 9 nucleotides match TRBD2. CDR3 size: 12 residues. V shed 7 bases and J 5 bases; nucleotides not matched to a gene: 3. Germline V CDR1 and CDR2: MDHEN, SYDVKM. The CDR3 nucleotides are TGTGCCAGCAAACTAGCGGGCGACGAGCAGTACTTC. Translation: CASKLAGDEQYF.

The chain recombines TRBV18 with TRBJ1-2; the D is unclear. Germline loops: CDR1 KGHSH, CDR2 LQKENI. The V end was cut by 4 bases, the J end by 0 bases, with 6 bases between. The length of the CDR3 is 13 residues. For the CDR3, the DNA is TGTGCCAGCTCACGGGATGCTAACTATGGCTACACCTTC. Encoded protein: CASSRDANYGYTF.

CDR3 loop: CASSPREDSQETQYF. Here the CDR3 DNA reads TGCGCCAGCAGCCCTAGAGAGGACAGCCAAGAGACCCAGTACTTC. The chain couples TRBV23-1 to TRBJ2-5, with D possibly being TRBD1 (6 bases). TRBV23-1 is marked as an open reading frame, function uncertain. V was shortened by 6 bases and J by 1 base, with 15 bases between the two germline ends. The CDR3 totals 15 residues.

The J gene is TRBJ2-5, the V gene TRBV9, with D perhaps matching TRBD1 (5 bases). The CDR3 length is 15 residues. V was pared by 5 bases and J by 5 bases, with 19 bases between. Germline-derived CDR1 and CDR2 are SGDLS and YYNGEE. CDR3 in DNA: TGTGCCAGCAGTATGGCGGCAGGGAAATCGGAGACCCAGTACTTC. Protein product: CASSMAAGKSETQYF. Together with reference TRBV9 and TRBJ2-5, the CDR3 gives the full variable domain: DSGVTQTPKHLITATGQRVTLRCSPRSGDLSVYWYQQSLDQGLQFLIQYYNGEERAKGNILERFSAQQFPDLHSELNLSSLELGDSALYFCASSMAAGKSETQYFGPGTRLLVL.

The chain has TRBV1 and TRBJ2-1; TRBD2 is the table's D call, not checked against the DNA. TRBV1 has pseudogene status. This CDR3 is built from 18 residues. The CDR3 sequence: CASSQDVGLREIFNEQFF. The CDR3, as DNA: TGCGCCAGCAGCCAAGACGTGGGGTTGCGGGAGATCTTCAATGAGCAGTTCTTC.

Comment on this clone: The DNA holds an ambiguous or unread base, and X denotes its residue. The V and J genes are TRBV19 and TRBJ2-6; no clear D gene. CDR3 length equals 15 residues. Trimming pared 3 bases from V and 0 bases from J, leaving 6 bases between. The germline gives CDR1 LNHDA, CDR2 SQIVND (reference sequence). The CDR3 protein is CASSIEXSGANVLTF. DNA for the CDR3: TGTGCCAGTAGTATTGAGGRCTCTGGGGCCAACGTCCTGACTTTC.

This chain uses TRBV6-8 with TRBJ2-1, with a possible D match to TRBD2 (6 bases). V was trimmed by 0 bases and J by 4 bases, leaving 10 bases between them. CDR1 and CDR2 (germline): MNHGY, SAAAGT. The CDR3 covers 15 residues. The CDR3 sequence is CASSYSQRAYNEQFF. Here the CDR3 DNA reads TGTGCCAGCAGTTACTCCCAGCGGGCTTACAATGAGCAGTTCTTC.

Details on this clone: Compared with germline, one end of the junction differs, possibly owing to a read error. The rearrangement uses TRBV4-1 and TRBJ1-5, with 10 bases lining up with TRBD1. This CDR3 is 14 amino acids long. Germline assignment: CDR1 MGHRA and CDR2 YSYEKL. This CDR3 reads CTSTRDRGGKPQHF. The CDR3 nucleotides are TGCACCAGCACCCGGGACAGGGGTGGTAAGCCCCAGCATTTT.

The chain joins TRBV19 to TRBJ1-2; 7 nucleotides match TRBD1. The CDR3 contains 15 residues. The V and J ends lost 5 bases and 2 bases, in that order; junction bases with no gene match: 8. The germline V gene has CDR1 LNHDA and CDR2 SQIVND (reference sequence). DNA for the CDR3: TGTGCCAGTAGTTCTCGGGACAGTGGAAACTATGGCTACACCTTC. Its translation: CASSSRDSGNYGYTF.